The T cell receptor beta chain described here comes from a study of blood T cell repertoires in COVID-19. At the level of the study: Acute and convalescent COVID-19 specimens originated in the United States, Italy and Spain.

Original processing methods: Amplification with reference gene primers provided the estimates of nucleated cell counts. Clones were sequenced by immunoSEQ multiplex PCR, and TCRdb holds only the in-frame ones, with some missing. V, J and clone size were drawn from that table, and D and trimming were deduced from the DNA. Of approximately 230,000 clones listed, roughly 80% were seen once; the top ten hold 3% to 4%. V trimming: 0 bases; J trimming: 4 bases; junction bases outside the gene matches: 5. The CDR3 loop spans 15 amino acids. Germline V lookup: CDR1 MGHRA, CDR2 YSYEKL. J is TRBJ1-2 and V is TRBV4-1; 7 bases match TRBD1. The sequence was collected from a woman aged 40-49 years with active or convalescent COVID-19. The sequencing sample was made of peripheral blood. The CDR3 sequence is CASSQEEGGGYGYTF. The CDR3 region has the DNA TGCGCCAGCAGCCAAGAGGAAGGGGGCGGCTATGGCTACACCTTC.